Listed below are T cell receptor beta chains from one sample, sequenced in a study of blood T cell repertoires in COVID-19. The protocol was immunoSEQ multiplex PCR, while the TCRdb copy is restricted to in-frame clones and leaves out a portion. The sample records approximately 200,000 clones, 80% being singletons. The source material was peripheral blood. These TCRs come from a human donor in a cohort sampled during active COVID-19. Both conserved end residues are part of each CDR3. A D gene is named only where the DNA matches it firmly. Clone size appears in some rows only: once, few, many, or a class for an expanded clone.

TRBJ1-2 TRBV12-3/TRBV12-4 NA TRBD1 TGTGCCAGCAGGGCGCAGGGGGCGCGAGGCTACACCTTC CASRAQGARGYTF
TRBJ2-3 TRBV18 once TRBD2 TGTGCCAGCTCACCACGTCTGACTAGCGGGACCGCAGATACGCAGTATTTT CASSPRLTSGTADTQYF
TRBJ1-2 TRBV28 NA TRBD1 TGTGCCAGCAGTCGCGGGACAGGGGATACCTATGGCTACACCTTC CASSRGTGDTYGYTF
TRBJ2-7 TRBV19 few NA TGTGCCAGTAAGCCCACCTCTTCCTACGAGCAGTACTTC CASKPTSSYEQYF
TRBJ1-1 TRBV19 NA NA TGTGCCAGTAGTACCTACAGGGTCAGGTACACTGAAGCTTTCTTT CASSTYRVRYTEAFF
TRBJ2-2 TRBV5-1 NA NA TGCGCCAGCATCGGTGGCGGGTCGAACACCGGGGAGCTGTTTTTT CASIGGGSNTGELFF
TRBJ1-1 TRBV29-1 few NA TGCAGCGTTGGCCGGGGGAGTCAAGCTGAAGCTTTCTTT CSVGRGSQAEAFF
TRBJ1-5 TRBV7-2 NA NA TGTGCCAGCAGCTTAGCGGGGCCTCCTCAGCCCCAGCATTTT CASSLAGPPQPQHF
TRBJ1-2 TRBV28 NA TRBD1 TGTGCCAGCAGTCCCCTCGAACAATTGGACAGGTTAAACTATGGCTACACCTTC CASSPLEQLDRLNYGYTF
TRBJ1-1 TRBV6-1 few NA TGTGCCAGCAGTGAAATAGGAGGGTGGGGCACTGAAGCTTTCTTT CASSEIGGWGTEAFF
TRBJ2-5 TRBV19 NA TRBD2 TGTGCCAGTAGTCGGACTAGCGCGGCGCGGGAGACCCAGTACTTC CASSRTSAARETQYF
TRBJ2-3 TRBV7-3 NA TRBD2 TGTGCCAGCAGCTTAGCGGGAGGGTATGCGGATACGCAGTATTTT CASSLAGGYADTQYF
TRBJ2-1 TRBV18 NA TRBD2 TGTGCCAGCTCACCTACGACTAGCGGGAGGGCCGGTGAGCAGTTCTTC CASSPTTSGRAGEQFF
TRBJ2-1 TRBV7-2 NA NA TGTGCCAGCAGCTTAGTGGGAGGTGAGCAGTTCTTC CASSLVGGEQFF
TRBJ1-2 TRBV5-4 NA NA TGTGCCAGCAGCAACGACAGCTACTATGGCTACACCTTC CASSNDSYYGYTF
TRBJ2-6 TRBV7-2 NA NA TGTGCCAGCAGCTTAGCGCAGACTGGGGCCAACGTCCTGACTTTC CASSLAQTGANVLTF
TRBJ1-1 TRBV4-1 few TRBD1 TGCGCCAGCAGCCAGGGGACAGGGAGGACTGAAGCTTTCTTT CASSQGTGRTEAFF
TRBJ1-6 TRBV30 NA NA TGTGCCTGGAGTTCAGACAGGAGCTCCTATAATTCACCCCTCCACTTT CAWSSDRSSYNSPLHF
TRBJ2-3 TRBV15 NA TRBD2 TGTGCCACCAGCGTCACACTAGCGGGAGGGCCAGATACGCAGTATTTT CATSVTLAGGPDTQYF
TRBJ1-1 TRBV2 NA NA TGTGCCAGCACACGAGAGAACACTGAAGCTTTCTTT CASTRENTEAFF
TRBJ1-2 TRBV28 NA TRBD1 TGTGCCAGCAGTTCAACCGGGACAGGGGGCAGGGGCTACACCTTC CASSSTGTGGRGYTF
TRBJ2-2 TRBV4-3 NA NA TGCGCCAGCAGCCAGAGCATGACCGGGGAGCTGTTTTTT CASSQSMTGELFF
TRBJ1-1 TRBV29-1 NA NA TGCAGCGCTCAACGATCCCCCAATACGGGCACTGAAGCTTTCTTT CSAQRSPNTGTEAFF
TRBJ1-1 TRBV15 NA TRBD1 TGTGCCACCAGCGCCCGACAGGGATCGAACACTGAAGCTTTCTTT CATSARQGSNTEAFF
TRBJ1-1 TRBV18 once NA TGTGCCAGCTCACCACGTTCAGACACTGAAGCTTTCTTT CASSPRSDTEAFF
TRBJ2-1 TRBV29-1 NA TRBD2 TGCAGCGCGGTCGGGGGGGAACGGAGAGAGCAGTTCTTC CSAVGGERREQFF